The 10 T cell receptor beta chains reported below all come from one sample, sequenced in a study of cytomegalovirus exposure and HLA in healthy donors. Vbeta (60) and Jbeta (13) primers were used in the PCR. Libraries were prepared by immunoSEQ multiplex PCR; TCRdb keeps only in-frame clonotypes and omits some of them. The table has about 82,000 clones, 70% to 85% seen once. The source material was PBMCs. These receptors came from a human donor in good health.

This chain links TRBV5-8 with TRBJ2-7; possibly TRBD1 for D (6 bases). Germline CDR1 reads SGHTS; CDR2 reads YDEGEE. This CDR3 spans 15 amino acids. The V end lost 0 bases, the J end lost 4 bases, and 14 bases lay between the germline ends. The CDR3 here is CASSLVGDTIYEQYF. As DNA, the CDR3 is TGTGCCAGCAGCTTGGTTGGGGACACAATTTACGAGCAGTACTTC.

V gene TRBV7-9 combines with J gene TRBJ1-1; 7 bases line up with TRBD1. CDR3 length: 16 residues. Germline CDR1 is SEHNR and CDR2 is FQNEAQ (reference sequence). V gave up 4 bases and J gave up 1 base; unmatched junction bases: 9. The CDR3 DNA reads TGTGCCAGCAGCTGGGACCCGGGACAGTCGAACACTGAAGCTTTCTTT. Its protein product is CASSWDPGQSNTEAFF.

The CDR3 region is CSVDAGVHEQFF. CDR3 bases: TGCAGCGTTGATGCGGGGGTGCATGAGCAGTTCTTC. The chain employs TRBV29-1 and TRBJ2-1; TRBD2 aligns across 7 bases. Germline values: CDR1 SQVTM, CDR2 ANQGSEA. CDR3 length: 12 amino acids. V was clipped by 3 bases and J by 8 bases; unmatched bases: 4.

The V call is TRBV11-3, the J call TRBJ1-5, with 8 positions matching TRBD1. The germline CDR1 and CDR2 sequences are SGHNT and YENEEA. This CDR3 comprises 17 residues. V was clipped by 8 bases and J by 3 bases; unmatched bases: 15. This chain's CDR3 is CASGRPGQACHNQPQHF. CDR3 bases: TGTGCCAGCGGACGACCGGGACAGGCATGCCACAATCAGCCCCAGCATTTT. The full variable domain, completed using reference TRBV11-3 and TRBJ1-5, is EAGVVQSPRYKIIEKKQPVAFWCNPISGHNTLYWYLQNLGQGPELLIRYENEEAVDDSQLPKDRFSAERLKGVDSTLKIQPAELGDSAVYLCASGRPGQACHNQPQHFGDGTRLSIL.

The chain links TRBV19 to TRBJ1-4; maybe TRBD1 (5 bases). CDR1 LNHDA and CDR2 SQIVND come from the germline V gene (reference sequence). V was cut by 10 bases and J by 8 bases, with 23 bases left in between. CDR3 length: 15 amino acids. CDR3 sequence reads: CATTRFTGIREKLFF. CDR3 DNA sequence: TGTGCCACCACTCGCTTTACAGGAATTCGAGAAAAACTGTTTTTT. The full variable domain, with the rest looked up from reference TRBV19 and TRBJ1-4, is DGGITQSPKYLFRKEGQNVTLSCEQNLNHDAMYWYRQDPGQGLRLIYYSQIVNDFQKGDIAEGYSVSREKKESFPLTVTSAQKNPTAFYLCATTRFTGIREKLFFGSGTQLSVL.

The rearrangement uses TRBV5-6 and TRBJ1-1; D unclear. Germline V CDR1 and CDR2: SGHDT, YYEEEE. V dropped 4 bases and J dropped 1 base, with 11 bases sitting between them. There are 14 residues in the CDR3. CDR3 nucleotides: TGTGCCAGCAGCCGGGAAACAGAGAACACTGAAGCTTTCTTT. It specifies CASSRETENTEAFF.

The chain recombines TRBV6-5 with TRBJ1-5; possible D gene TRBD1, 6 bases. CDR3 length: 13 residues. The V gene's germline CDR1 is MNHEY and CDR2 SVGAGI. V was shortened by 4 bases and J by 6 bases, with 10 bases between the two germline ends. In nucleotides, the CDR3 is TGTGCCAGCAGTTTCAGGGGAAGTCAGCCCCAGCATTTT. Its translation: CASSFRGSQPQHF.

This sequence joins TRBV7-9 and TRBJ2-1; 14 positions agree with TRBD2. This CDR3 is 15 amino acids long. Germline V gene lookup returns CDR1 SEHNR and CDR2 FQNEAQ (reference sequence). The V segment lost 0 bases and the J segment 15 bases; nucleotides outside the gene matches: 7. CDR3 in amino acids: CASSLATSGGASVFF. In nucleotides, the CDR3 is TGTGCCAGCAGCTTAGCGACTAGCGGGGGGGCCTCGGTGTTCTTC.

This chain connects TRBV7-6 to TRBJ2-7; 9 nucleotides match TRBD1. The CDR3 covers 15 residues. J lost 5 bases, V lost 5 bases, and 10 bases had no gene match. The germline V gene encodes CDR1 SGHVS and CDR2 FNYEAQ. The CDR3 is CASSRPGTGPHEQYF. Written as DNA, the CDR3 is TGTGCCAGCAGCCGTCCCGGGACAGGGCCCCACGAGCAGTACTTC.

This clone was found once. V is TRBV7-9 and J is TRBJ1-2; TRBD1 might be the D (5 bases). CDR1 is SEHNR, CDR2 FQNEAQ, per germline (reference sequence). V was trimmed by 3 bases and J by 7 bases, leaving 12 bases between them. The CDR3 consists of 13 residues. The CDR3 is CASSFEVGGGYTF. CDR3 nucleotides: TGTGCCAGCAGCTTTGAGGTCGGGGGTGGCTACACCTTC.